This entry describes one T cell receptor (beta chain). Its antigen remains undetermined. Base qualities are not recorded, but no much larger clone differs from it by a single base. Per the germline V gene (reference sequence), LNHDA is the CDR1 and SQIVND is the CDR2. V trim: 5 bases; J trim: 2 bases; unmatched bases: 5. The CDR3 starts with the cysteine, ends with the phenylalanine, and has 15 residues. Only the CDR3 part of the read is kept: 45 bases, read in frame from the first base. The entry originates in a study of blood T cell repertoires in COVID-19 (dated by TCRdb to about 2020). Background on the whole study: Collaborator samples came from the United States, Italy and Spain and covered acute and convalescent phases of COVID-19. The material from the prospective study consisted of cDNA or gDNA derived from T cells, B-cell-depleted T cells, or PBMCs. The dataset comprised deeply sampled blood TCRbeta repertoires from subjects exposed to, actively infected with, or recovered from COVID-19. The repertoires were released in a freely available public database intended as a resource for research on the immune response to SARS-CoV-2. Samples were obtained from the ongoing ImmuneRACE study (first 160 participants) and from over a thousand subjects provided by 6 global collaborators. A de-identified subject ID, COVID-19 status, age in years and sex were almost always included in the sample metadata. Where HLA class I and class II types were available, the types were taken from metadata supplied by the sample provider, not from assay-based typing.

In the prospective study, participants were roughly 18 to 100 years old, resided in approximately 22 geographic areas of the United States, and were enrolled through a virtual design. To assign participants to cohorts, the prospective study relied on clinical history that participants themselves reported in a screening survey and a study questionnaire. In the prospective study, mobile phlebotomists collected whole blood, serum and a nasopharyngeal or oropharyngeal swab from each participant. Additional blood draws and questionnaires over an approximately two-month period could optionally be provided by prospective study participants. Prospective study blood samples were shipped either frozen or at room temperature before DNA extraction. General study outcomes and caveats: Clinical and demographic metadata were provided uncurated, with the amount varying by source and participant.

TCRbeta CDR3 regions were amplified from genomic DNA using the immunoSEQ Assay, a bias-controlled multiplex PCR. Per the authors' processing: The number of nucleated cells in each sample was estimated by amplification of reference gene primers within the assay. To quantify the absolute abundance of each unique TCRbeta CDR3 rearrangement, sequence reads were collapsed and filtered. For each sample, productive Simpson clonality was calculated by taking the square root of Simpson's diversity index across productive rearrangements. What TCRdb holds here is the immuneACCESS table cut down to in-frame rearrangements. Part of the clones is not present; checked against another copy, under half of the missing clones reflect an unresolved V gene, and the others are unexplained. Clonal size and the V and J genes are those of that table, whereas D and trimming came from the DNA. Present in this sample are 150,000 to 200,000 clones, more than 85% of which were seen just once. Roughly 1.2% of the sample lies in the top ten.

This TCR was recovered from a human donor with acute COVID-19. The donor label of this sample is uncertain. This sequence uses TRBV19 and TRBJ1-5; TRBD1 aligns with 8 central bases. Sequenced input: PBMCs or T cells enriched from blood (not recorded which). Read as DNA, the sequence is TGTGCCAGTAGTGGACAGGGATCGGGCAATCAGCCCCAGCATTTT. Its protein reads: CASSGQGSGNQPQHF.